Presented here are 25 T cell receptor beta chains from one specimen sequenced in a study of neurological immune-mediated disorders (dated by TCRdb to between 2018 and 2021). Library creation used 5' RACE. TCRdb lists the instrument as Illumina HiSeq 2500. Clones were called with MiXCR by TCRdb after fastp trimmed the public reads at Q25, and only in-frame beta chains were retained. All rows with the same CDR3 protein become a single entry with the most common DNA and genes. This sample has nearly 60,000 distinct CDR3 sequences in its table, and 3.5% of those were observed once. More than 2.5% of the sample belongs to the ten largest clones. Source material: PBMCs. The receptor set was obtained from a woman aged 25 to 39 with multiple sclerosis.

This clonotype came up a few times. The gene calls are TRBV20-1 and TRBJ2-7; 8 nucleotides align to TRBD2. With 6 bases clipped from V and 0 bases from J, the junction kept 13 bases outside the gene matches. The CDR3 consists of 16 residues. Germline CDR1 and CDR2: DFQATT and SNEGSKA (reference sequence). The CDR3 coding sequence is TGCAGTGCCGAGAGCTTCAGCGGGGGTAGCTCCTACGAGCAGTACTTC. This sequence encodes CSAESFSGGSSYEQYF.

J is TRBJ2-5 and V is TRBV20-1; weak D call: TRBD2 (6 bases). This CDR3 is 15 amino acids long. V lost 0 bases and J lost 2, with 13 bases in between. In germline, CDR1 is DFQATT, CDR2 SNEGSKA (reference sequence). CDR3 sequence reads: CSARDQGGGQETQYF. As DNA, the CDR3 is TGCAGTGCTAGAGATCAGGGAGGAGGGCAAGAGACCCAGTACTTC.

This clonotype was seen at least ten times. The chain couples TRBV7-2 to TRBJ2-1; 8 bases agree with TRBD2. CDR3 length: 16 amino acids. Trimming removed 2 bases from V and 0 bases from J; junction bases left unmatched: 3. Germline CDR1 reads SGHTA; CDR2 reads FQGNSA. CDR3 sequence reads: CASSLNGRVSYNEQFF. The CDR3 DNA reads TGTGCCAGCAGCTTAAACGGGAGGGTCTCCTACAATGAGCAGTTCTTC.

This clonotype was found many times. The gene calls are TRBV7-6 and TRBJ2-5; 15 nucleotides match TRBD2. The germline V gene encodes CDR1 SGHVS and CDR2 FNYEAQ. The CDR3 totals 18 residues. J was trimmed by 2 bases and V by 5 bases; bases with no gene match: 9. The CDR3 reads CASSSGLAGGRRQETQYF. The DNA of the CDR3 is TGTGCCAGCAGCAGCGGACTAGCGGGGGGGAGAAGACAAGAGACCCAGTACTTC. Combining the CDR3 with reference TRBV7-6 and TRBJ2-5 gives the whole variable domain GAGVSQSPRYKVTKRGQDVALRCDPISGHVSLYWYRQALGQGPEFLTYFNYEAQQDKSGLPNDRFSAERPEGSISTLTIQRTEQRDSAMYRCASSSGLAGGRRQETQYFGPGTRLLVL.

The table lists this clonotype with many counts. The chain links TRBV15 to TRBJ2-5; D tentatively reads TRBD1 or TRBD2 (5 bases each). The CDR3 totals 18 residues. Germline CDR1 LNHNV, CDR2 YYDKDF (reference sequence). V lost 0 bases and J 2 bases, leaving 19 bases between the germline ends. The CDR3 region has the DNA TGTGCCACCAGCAGAGATCGGGGCGTGGGCGGCCGTCAAGAGACCCAGTACTTC. As protein: CATSRDRGVGGRQETQYF.

This clonotype showed up many times. The J gene is TRBJ2-7, the V gene TRBV20-1; D may correspond to TRBD1 or TRBD2 (5 bases each). Germline CDR1 reads DFQATT; CDR2 reads SNEGSKA (reference sequence). Deletions cut 7 bases from V and 3 bases from J, with 7 bases between. The CDR3 spans 10 residues. CDR3 in amino acids: CSVGGYEQYF. CDR3 bases: TGCAGTGTTGGGGGCTACGAGCAGTACTTC.

This clonotype was counted many times. The chain combines TRBV20-1 with TRBJ2-5; 9 nucleotides match TRBD2. The CDR3 contains 18 residues. Germline lookup yields CDR1 DFQATT and CDR2 SNEGSKA (reference sequence). Germline trimming cut 5 bases from V and 1 base from J; bases unmatched to any gene: 17. This CDR3 reads CSAVLPGLAGNGQETQYF. For the CDR3, the DNA is TGCAGTGCTGTTCTCCCCGGCCTAGCGGGAAACGGCCAAGAGACCCAGTACTTC.

This clonotype came up once. The CDR3 DNA is TGTGCCATCAGTGGTAGAGGCTTCACAGATACGCAGTATTTT. This gives the protein CAISGRGFTDTQYF. V is TRBV10-3 and J is TRBJ2-3; D remains ambiguous. V was pared by 4 bases and J by 2 bases, with 10 bases between. Looked up from germline, CDR1 is ENHRY and CDR2 is SYGVKD. The CDR3 runs 14 residues.

V usage is TRBV7-2 and J usage is TRBJ2-1; possibly TRBD1 for D (6 bases). Trimming took off 2 bases at V and 13 bases at J, with 12 bases between the two ends. Germline-derived CDR1 and CDR2 are SGHTA and FQGNSA. The CDR3 is 12 residues long. The CDR3 region is CASSLSNRDQFF. In nucleotides, the CDR3 is TGTGCCAGCAGCTTATCAAACAGGGACCAGTTCTTC.

This clonotype was seen at least ten times. The chain has TRBV11-2 and TRBJ1-1, with TRBD1 as a possible D gene (5 bases). The CDR3 spans 14 residues. Germline V CDR1 and CDR2: SGHAT, FQNNGV. The V and J ends lost 0 bases and 4 bases respectively, with 9 bases between them. The chain's CDR3 is CASSLEPGSTEAFF. The CDR3 bases are TGTGCCAGCAGCTTAGAGCCAGGGAGCACTGAAGCTTTCTTT.

This clonotype was recorded at least ten times. The rearrangement uses TRBV4-1 and TRBJ2-2, with 8 bases that match TRBD1. The CDR3 totals 15 residues. Germline V CDR1 and CDR2: MGHRA, YSYEKL. After removal of 0 bases from V and 7 bases from J, the junction contained 4 bases not matched to a gene. The chain's CDR3 is CASSQDRTGHGELFF. For the CDR3, the DNA is TGCGCCAGCAGCCAAGACAGGACAGGGCACGGGGAGCTGTTTTTT.

In this sample, this clonotype turned up many times. The chain combines TRBV9 with TRBJ2-3, with 8 bases fitting TRBD1. V was clipped by 3 bases and J by 1 base; unmatched bases: 4. Germline CDR1 SGDLS, CDR2 YYNGEE. The CDR3 sequence is 15 residues long. The CDR3 sequence: CASSADRGRTDTQYF. The CDR3 DNA reads as TGTGCCAGCAGCGCCGACAGGGGACGCACAGATACGCAGTATTTT.

At least ten counts were recorded for this clonotype. The V call is TRBV9, the J call TRBJ2-7; the D gene is possibly TRBD2 (7 bases). The V end lost 3 bases, the J end lost 5 bases, and 15 bases lay between the germline ends. In germline, CDR1 is SGDLS, CDR2 YYNGEE. The CDR3 extends over 14 amino acids. CDR3 sequence reads: CASSGRGLSDEQYF. CDR3 in DNA: TGTGCCAGCAGCGGGCGGGGGCTTTCCGACGAGCAGTACTTC. The variable domain in full, completed from reference TRBV9 and TRBJ2-7, reads DSGVTQTPKHLITATGQRVTLRCSPRSGDLSVYWYQQSLDQGLQFLIQYYNGEERAKGNILERFSAQQFPDLHSELNLSSLELGDSALYFCASSGRGLSDEQYFGPGTRLTVT.

This clonotype was seen at least ten times. This rearrangement joins TRBV2 to TRBJ2-7; D is undetermined. Trimming took 3 bases from V and 0 from J, leaving 12 bases between them. There are 15 residues in the CDR3. The germline CDR1 and CDR2 sequences are SNHLY and FYNNEI. The CDR3 nucleotides are TGTGCCAGCAGTGATTCGGCGGTTAGCTCCTACGAGCAGTACTTC. This sequence encodes CASSDSAVSSYEQYF.

The chain couples TRBV19 to TRBJ2-1; TRBD2 aligns across 7 bases. Germline CDR1 reads LNHDA; CDR2 reads SQIVND (reference sequence). Trimming at V came to 8 bases and at J to 1 base, leaving 8 bases not matched to a gene. The CDR3 runs 15 residues. The CDR3, as DNA: TGTGCCAGTCAGAGGGGACTATCGTCCTACAATGAGCAGTTCTTC. It specifies CASQRGLSSYNEQFF.

This clonotype was observed at least ten times. The chain employs TRBV20-1 and TRBJ2-1; 14 positions match TRBD2. Germline CDR1 DFQATT, CDR2 SNEGSKA (reference sequence). CDR3 length equals 14 residues. V dropped 2 bases and J dropped 8; count of bases not matched to a gene: 2. The CDR3 region has the DNA TGCAGTGCTAGACCGGGACTAGCGGGAGATGAGCAGTTCTTC. This gives the protein CSARPGLAGDEQFF.

This clonotype showed up many times. The chain joins TRBV28 to TRBJ1-3, with 9 positions matching TRBD1. V shed 8 bases, J shed 0 bases, and the junction held 5 bases outside the gene matches. Germline CDR1 reads MDHEN; CDR2 reads SYDVKM. The length of the CDR3 is 15 residues. CDR3 bases: TGTGCCAGCGGGACAGGGCCCCTCTCTGGAAACACCATATATTTT. Translated: CASGTGPLSGNTIYF.

The sample holds many counts of this clonotype. The rearrangement links TRBV12-3 or TRBV12-4 to TRBJ2-1, with 8 bases that match TRBD1. The CDR3 has 13 amino acids. Trimming at V came to 4 bases and at J to 6 bases, leaving 2 bases not matched to a gene. As DNA, the CDR3 is TGTGCCAGCAGTTCCACAGGGGGCAATGAGCAGTTCTTC. It encodes CASSSTGGNEQFF.

As concerns this clonotype: Relative to the germline gene, one junction end is altered; a read error may explain this. The chain combines TRBV3-1 with TRBJ2-3; no definite D call. Germline-derived CDR1 and CDR2 are LGHDT and YNNKEL (reference sequence). The CDR3 runs to 13 residues. The CDR3, as DNA: TGTGCCAGCAGCCCATACATGGCAGATACTCAGTATTTT. It is translated as CASSPYMADTQYF.

This clonotype showed up many times. The rearrangement links TRBV20-1 to TRBJ2-7; the match to TRBD2 covers 9 bases. Trimming at V came to 4 bases and at J to 7 bases, leaving 8 bases not matched to a gene. The germline V gene has CDR1 DFQATT and CDR2 SNEGSKA (reference sequence). There are 13 residues in the CDR3. CDR3 DNA: TGCAGTGCTAAGAGCGGGAGGTCGGGGGAGCAGTACTTC. Amino acids: CSAKSGRSGEQYF.

This clonotype was picked up many times. V usage is TRBV7-2 and J usage is TRBJ2-5, with 10 bases lining up with TRBD2. The CDR3 consists of 16 residues. V lost 5 bases, J lost 6 bases, and 12 bases stayed unmatched. In germline, CDR1 is SGHTA, CDR2 FQGNSA. CDR3: CASSPTGTSAVKTQYF. The DNA of the CDR3 is TGTGCCAGCAGCCCTACCGGGACTAGCGCGGTGAAGACCCAGTACTTC.

This clonotype was detected once. V usage is TRBV11-2 and J usage is TRBJ2-1; the D is unclear. Trimming took 5 bases from V and 7 from J, leaving 15 bases between them. Germline CDR1 is SGHAT and CDR2 is FQNNGV. This CDR3 is 14 amino acids long. CDR3 amino acids: CASSPRVIGNEQFF. CDR3 nucleotide sequence: TGTGCCAGCAGCCCCCGCGTGATCGGAAATGAGCAGTTCTTC. The variable domain in full, completed from reference TRBV11-2 and TRBJ2-1, reads EAGVAQSPRYKIIEKRQSVAFWCNPISGHATLYWYQQILGQGPKLLIQFQNNGVVDDSQLPKDRFSAERLKGVDSTLKIQPAKLEDSAVYLCASSPRVIGNEQFFGPGTRLTVL.

This clonotype was seen repeatedly, ten times or more. The chain has TRBV7-2 and TRBJ2-5; D unclear. Germline CDR1 is SGHTA and CDR2 is FQGNSA. V lost 0 bases to trimming and J lost 5 bases, with 7 bases between them. This CDR3 is built from 13 residues. This CDR3 reads CASSLAPFETQYF. CDR3 DNA: TGTGCCAGCAGCTTAGCGCCGTTCGAGACCCAGTACTTC.

This clonotype was detected ten times or more. This chain joins TRBV20-1 and TRBJ2-3; D possibly corresponds to TRBD2 (5 bases). The CDR3 runs 16 residues. Looked up from germline, CDR1 is DFQATT and CDR2 is SNEGSKA (reference sequence). V lost 5 bases and J lost 0, with 18 bases in between. The CDR3 protein is CSAPDPGKGSTDTQYF. Here the CDR3 DNA reads TGCAGTGCTCCAGACCCCGGGAAAGGCAGCACAGATACGCAGTATTTT.

This clonotype was detected ten times or more. The chain has TRBV5-1 and TRBJ1-2; maybe TRBD1 (5 bases). The CDR3 is 14 residues long. CDR1 SGHRS and CDR2 YFSETQ come from the germline V gene. V lost 1 base, J lost 8 bases, and 15 bases lay in between. The CDR3 is CASSLSGSQGGYTF. The CDR3 DNA reads TGCGCCAGCAGCTTGTCGGGTTCCCAGGGAGGCTACACCTTC.